This TCR beta chain was captured in a study of Ad26.COV2.S vaccination and SARS-CoV-2 variants. Study-level background: Doses of Ad26.COV2.S were injected into muscle once or twice, 56 days apart.

General observations from the study: Spike-specific TCR breadth in vaccine recipients exceeded that seen in placebo recipients.

The junction had 9 bases not matched to a gene; V was cut back by 3 bases and J by 7 bases. Germline loops: CDR1 DFQATT, CDR2 SNEGSKA (reference sequence). This CDR3 contains 14 residues. Stated treatment: about 20 received Ad26.COV2.S at low or high dose, single or two shots; 5 received placebo; per-sample allocation not given. At day 63 after the first vaccine or placebo injection, samples were drawn. Whoever gave the sample was an adult aged 18-55 years in Boston. Participants' vaccine, an Ad26 vector, delivered Wuhan-strain SARS-CoV-2 spike. Assay used: immunoSEQ multiplex PCR; TCRdb lists only in-frame clones, some missing. The table shows 300,000 to 350,000 clones, with approximately 86% occurring only once. This clone has more than one count but fewer than ten. Its antigen is undetermined.

The TCR originated in a person between 18 and 65 years old who received the Ad26.COV2.S COVID-19 vaccine or a placebo. The material sequenced was peripheral blood, taken in a trial of Ad26.COV2.S vaccine versus placebo. The chain has TRBV20-1 and TRBJ1-5; 7 bases are shared with TRBD1. CDR3 nucleotide sequence: TGCAGTGCTAGTAAGGCAGGGGGTGACCAGCCCCAGCATTTT. Its translation is CSASKAGGDQPQHF.